This entry lists 17 T cell receptor beta chains sequenced from one sample in a study of T cell changes during pregnancy in multiple sclerosis. Method: immunoSEQ multiplex PCR; TCRdb's copy keeps in-frame clones and lacks some. The sample comprises around 70,000 clones, 80% to 95% of which are singletons, and 3% to 4.5% rests with the top ten. Source: peripheral blood, taken after pregnancy. These receptors were obtained from a female donor in good health, enrolled as a control in a pregnancy study.

This chain links TRBV6-5 with TRBJ2-7; D is undetermined. Trimming stripped 11 bases from V and 4 bases from J, with 21 bases between. The germline gives CDR1 MNHEY, CDR2 SVGAGI. This CDR3 has 14 amino acids. CDR3 DNA: TGTGCCGCAGGCCCTTCCTCCCGCTCTTACGAGCAGTACTTC. Its protein is CAAGPSSRSYEQYF.

As to this clone: One junction end does not reproduce the germline sequence, and a read error may be involved. J is TRBJ1-6 and V is TRBV5-4, with 7 bases matching TRBD1. Germline CDR1 SGHNT, CDR2 YYREEE (reference sequence). The CDR3 is 17 amino acids. CDR3 nucleotides: TGTGCCAGCAGTTTGGGGACAGCGGTTACCTATAATTCACCCCTCCACTTT. This translates into CASSLGTAVTYNSPLHF. Based on the CDR3 plus reference TRBV5-4 and TRBJ1-6, the full variable domain is ETGVTQSPTHLIKTRGQQVTLRCSSQSGHNTVSWYQQALGQGPQFIFQYYREEENGRGNFPPRFSGLQFPNYSSELNVNALELDDSALYLCASSLGTAVTYNSPLHFGNGTRLTVT.

CDR3 sequence reads: CASSPQGAVIGNTIYF. The CDR3 bases are TGTGCCAGTAGTCCACAGGGGGCTGTCATCGGAAACACCATATATTTT. The chain is built from TRBV19 and TRBJ1-3, with 9 bases identical to TRBD1. With 5 bases clipped from V and 4 bases from J, the junction kept 9 bases outside the gene matches. This CDR3 spans 16 amino acids. CDR1 is LNHDA, CDR2 SQIVND, per germline (reference sequence).

The chain uses TRBV5-1 and TRBJ2-5; TRBD1 agrees at 7 bases. Germline CDR1 is SGHRS and CDR2 is YFSETQ. With 4 bases clipped from V and 0 bases from J, the junction kept 3 bases outside the gene matches. CDR3 length equals 14 residues. The DNA of the CDR3 is TGCGCCAGCAGCCAACAGGGGTACCAAGAGACCCAGTACTTC. As protein: CASSQQGYQETQYF.

J is TRBJ2-3 and V is TRBV28; D is possibly TRBD2 (5 bases). Germline CDR1 is MDHEN and CDR2 is SYDVKM. Trimming took off 7 bases at V and 4 bases at J, with 12 bases between the two ends. CDR3 length: 13 amino acids. The CDR3 DNA sequence: TGTGCCAGCACCGATGGAGGCTCAGATACGCAGTATTTT. It encodes CASTDGGSDTQYF. Combining the CDR3 with reference TRBV28 and TRBJ2-3 gives the whole variable domain DVKVTQSSRYLVKRTGEKVFLECVQDMDHENMFWYRQDPGLGLRLIYFSYDVKMKEKGDIPEGYSVSREKKERFSLILESASTNQTSMYLCASTDGGSDTQYFGPGTRLTVL.

J is TRBJ1-2 and V is TRBV7-9; possible D gene TRBD1, 5 bases. Germline V gene sequence: CDR1 SEHNR, CDR2 FQNEAQ (reference sequence). Trimming pared 5 bases from V and 8 bases from J, leaving 27 bases between. The CDR3 extends over 17 amino acids. The CDR3 reads CASSKNLLVGGRKGYTF. Written as DNA, the CDR3 is TGTGCCAGCAGCAAGAACCTCCTAGTGGGGGGAAGAAAAGGCTACACCTTC. Complete variable domain (other parts from reference TRBV7-9 and TRBJ1-2): DTGVSQNPRHKITKRGQNVTFRCDPISEHNRLYWYRQTLGQGPEFLTYFQNEAQLEKSRLLSDRFSAERPKGSFSTLEIQRTEQGDSAMYLCASSKNLLVGGRKGYTFGSGTRLTVV.

This chain joins TRBV18 and TRBJ2-7; D possibly corresponds to TRBD1 (5 bases). The germline V gene has CDR1 KGHSH and CDR2 LQKENI. The CDR3 is 12 residues long. V was cut by 5 bases and J by 5 bases, with 10 bases left in between. CDR3 sequence: CASSAGLHEQYF. CDR3 coding DNA: TGTGCCAGCTCAGCAGGGTTACACGAGCAGTACTTC.

In this sample, this clone turned up once. The rearrangement links TRBV29-1 to TRBJ2-7, with D maybe TRBD1 (6 bases). CDR3 length equals 13 residues. The ends were cut back, 0 bases at V and 4 bases at J, with 10 bases in the middle. The germline gives CDR1 SQVTM, CDR2 ANQGSEA. CDR3 coding DNA: TGCAGCGTTGAAGAACAGGGAATTTACGAGCAGTACTTC. It codes for CSVEEQGIYEQYF.

The rearrangement links TRBV4-3 to TRBJ2-2; the match to TRBD2 covers 9 bases. V dropped 4 bases and J dropped 3; count of bases not matched to a gene: 3. In germline, CDR1 is LGHNA, CDR2 YSLEER. The CDR3 is 15 amino acids. CDR3 in DNA: TGCGCCAGCAGCCGGTTAGCGGGGGACACCGGGGAGCTGTTTTTT. It specifies CASSRLAGDTGELFF.

The V gene is TRBV7-9, the J gene TRBJ2-5, with 11 positions matching TRBD2. Germline CDR1 and CDR2: SEHNR and FQNEAQ (reference sequence). V shed 0 bases and J 2 bases; nucleotides not matched to a gene: 2. The CDR3 runs to 16 residues. The CDR3 region is CASSLALAGGQETQYF. The CDR3 region has the DNA TGTGCCAGCAGCTTAGCGCTAGCGGGGGGACAAGAGACCCAGTACTTC.

The J gene is TRBJ1-4, the V gene TRBV6-5; D gene unclear. Trimming cost V 2 bases and J 0 bases, with 7 bases left between them. The CDR3 contains 15 residues. Germline CDR1 MNHEY, CDR2 SVGAGI. DNA of the CDR3: TGTGCCAGCAGTTACACGGCGGCAACTAATGAAAAACTGTTTTTT. Translated: CASSYTAATNEKLFF.

The chain is built from TRBV19 and TRBJ2-6; D perhaps matches TRBD1 (5 bases). Germline CDR1 LNHDA, CDR2 SQIVND (reference sequence). The CDR3 is made up of 15 amino acids. Trimming pared 2 bases from V and 3 bases from J, leaving 8 bases between. CDR3 protein: CASSISRDGANVLTF. The CDR3 DNA follows: TGTGCCAGTAGTATATCCAGGGATGGGGCCAACGTCCTGACTTTC.

This clone was observed a single time. The chain has TRBV21-1 and TRBJ2-7; the table calls TRBD1, which could not be checked here. TRBV21-1 is reported as a pseudogene. This CDR3 is built from 15 residues. The CDR3 is CASSKRRQGKGEQYF. The CDR3 DNA follows: TGTGCCAGCAGCAAAAGGAGACAGGGGAAGGGCGAGCAGTACTTC.

The chain's CDR3 is CASSLGQVFYNEQFF. The CDR3 DNA reads as TGCGCCAGCAGCTTGGGACAGGTTTTCTACAATGAGCAGTTCTTC. J is TRBJ2-1 and V is TRBV5-1; D perhaps matches TRBD1 (6 bases). CDR3 length: 15 amino acids. V lost 0 bases to trimming and J lost 3 bases, with 10 bases between them. Germline V gene lookup returns CDR1 SGHRS and CDR2 YFSETQ.

This clone was found once. This chain uses TRBV5-1 with TRBJ2-7, with D tentatively TRBD1 (5 bases). V lost 0 bases to trimming and J lost 7 bases, with 14 bases between them. Germline lookup yields CDR1 SGHRS and CDR2 YFSETQ. The CDR3 contains 14 residues. The CDR3 here is CASSLAQVSGEQYF. In nucleotides, the CDR3 is TGCGCCAGCAGCTTGGCACAGGTTTCAGGAGAGCAGTACTTC.

The chain uses TRBV5-4 and TRBJ2-2; 10 bases are a match to TRBD2. The V segment lost 4 bases and the J segment 3 bases; nucleotides outside the gene matches: 3. Germline values: CDR1 SGHNT, CDR2 YYREEE (reference sequence). The CDR3 has 15 amino acids. CDR3 loop: CASSLAGVYTGELFF. As DNA, the CDR3 is TGTGCCAGCAGCCTAGCGGGAGTTTACACCGGGGAGCTGTTTTTT.

The chain employs TRBV29-1 and TRBJ2-7, with 7 bases fitting TRBD1. CDR3 length: 13 residues. The germline gives CDR1 SQVTM, CDR2 ANQGSEA. Trimming took 6 bases from V and 4 from J; bases not matched to a gene: 9. The CDR3 is CSVVRQGPYEQYF. CDR3 nucleotides: TGCAGCGTCGTGAGACAGGGCCCTTACGAGCAGTACTTC.